This T cell receptor beta chain was recovered during a study of shared clonotypes between healthy human individuals. General study findings and limits: Clonotypes shared by all four donors outscored non-shared clonotypes in generation probability.

The CDR3 spans 17 residues. Deletions cut 1 base from V and 2 bases from J, with 18 bases between. Germline values: CDR1 SGHVS, CDR2 FNYEAQ. Concerning this clone: What it recognizes is unknown.

The assay was immunoSEQ multiplex PCR, and TCRdb's table has in-frame clones only and misses some. Of 2,500,000 or so clones in the sample, 90% to 95% are singletons; the top ten hold approximately 0.35%. The rearrangement joins TRBV7-6 to TRBJ2-7; TRBD1 is a possible D gene (6 bases). This receptor was identified in a man aged 18 to 29 in good health. Some clones in this sample may be carry-over from other donors' samples. The specimen was naive CD4+ T cells from PBMCs. Noted subset: CD45RA+ positively selected. CDR3 sequence: CASSLETPQGNPYEQYF. In DNA, the CDR3 is TGTGCCAGCAGCTTAGAGACTCCGCAGGGGAACCCCTACGAGCAGTACTTC.